These 15 T cell receptor beta chains were sequenced from one sample in a study of STAT5B mutations in CD4+ large granular lymphocyte leukemia. The data were produced by immunoSEQ multiplex PCR, yet TCRdb's version contains in-frame clones alone and is incomplete. The table lists around 23,000 clones, roughly three quarters of them singletons, with approximately 0.4% in the top ten. Sequenced sample: CD4+ T cells from blood buffy coats. These TCRs come from a human donor in good health.

This clone was seen a handful of times. The chain recombines TRBV10-3 with TRBJ2-2, with D possibly being TRBD1 (5 bases). The CDR3 has 14 residues. The V gene lost 3 bases and the J gene lost 3 bases, with 8 bases spanning the gap. The germline V gene has CDR1 ENHRY and CDR2 SYGVKD. For the CDR3, the DNA is TGTGCCATCAGTGAAGGGGCGGACACCGGGGAGCTGTTTTTT. Encoded protein: CAISEGADTGELFF.

This sequence joins TRBV7-8 and TRBJ2-7, with 13 bases matching TRBD2. The trim removed 1 base at V and 8 bases at J, leaving 5 bases unmatched. Germline V gene data show CDR1 as SGHVS and CDR2 as FQNEAQ. This CDR3 region has 15 residues. CDR3: CASSLEGLAGAKQYF. CDR3 sequence (DNA): TGTGCCAGCAGCTTAGAAGGACTAGCGGGAGCGAAGCAGTACTTC. The whole variable domain, filled in from reference TRBV7-8 and TRBJ2-7, reads GAGVSQSPRYKVAKRGQDVALRCDPISGHVSLFWYQQALGQGPEFLTYFQNEAQLDKSGLPSDRFFAERPEGSVSTLKIQRTQQEDSAVYLCASSLEGLAGAKQYFGPGTRLTVT.

The gene calls are TRBV30 and TRBJ1-2; no definite D call. V was shortened by 1 base and J by 0 bases, with 18 bases between the two germline ends. The length of the CDR3 is 17 residues. Germline V CDR1 and CDR2: GTSNPN, SVGIG (reference sequence). The CDR3 bases are TGTGCCTGGAGTGGTGACTATTCAAACCATCCTAACTATGGCTACACCTTC. Protein: CAWSGDYSNHPNYGYTF.

The chain has TRBV28 and TRBJ2-4; 10 bases are a match to TRBD2. With 5 bases clipped from V and 4 bases from J, the junction kept 14 bases outside the gene matches. The CDR3 consists of 18 residues. Germline CDR1 MDHEN, CDR2 SYDVKM. CDR3 residues: CASSQQNILLAGKNIQYF. The CDR3 bases are TGTGCCAGCAGTCAACAAAATATCCTACTAGCGGGGAAAAACATTCAGTACTTC. Looking up the rest from reference TRBV28 and TRBJ2-4 gives the full variable domain: DVKVTQSSRYLVKRTGEKVFLECVQDMDHENMFWYRQDPGLGLRLIYFSYDVKMKEKGDIPEGYSVSREKKERFSLILESASTNQTSMYLCASSQQNILLAGKNIQYFGAGTRLSVL.

J is TRBJ1-4 and V is TRBV29-1; D is uncertain. There are 13 residues in the CDR3. CDR1 SQVTM and CDR2 ANQGSEA come from the germline V gene. Trimming pared 4 bases from V and 4 bases from J, leaving 10 bases between. Written as DNA, the CDR3 is TGCAGCGTTGCTCCTGATAGTAATGAAAAACTGTTTTTT. Protein sequence: CSVAPDSNEKLFF.

This chain uses TRBV4-1 with TRBJ1-1; no reliable D call. In germline, CDR1 is MGHRA, CDR2 YSYEKL. This CDR3 is 14 amino acids long. Trimming removed 3 bases at V and 0 bases at J, with 8 bases between. The CDR3 bases are TGCGCCAGCAGCCAGCCCTATATGAACACTGAAGCTTTCTTT. Its protein product is CASSQPYMNTEAFF.

The chain combines TRBV30 with TRBJ1-5; D remains ambiguous. CDR1 and CDR2 (germline): GTSNPN, SVGIG (reference sequence). The CDR3 is 14 amino acids. Trimming took 3 bases from V and 0 from J, leaving 9 bases between them. The CDR3 bases are TGTGCCTGGAGAGAGAGGGTTAGCAATCAGCCCCAGCATTTT. Its translation is CAWRERVSNQPQHF. The whole variable domain, remainder taken from reference TRBV30 and TRBJ1-5, is SQTIHQWPATLVQPVGSPLSLECTVEGTSNPNLYWYRQAAGRGLQLLFYSVGIGQISSEVPQNLSASRPQDRQFILSSKKLLLSDSGFYLCAWRERVSNQPQHFGDGTRLSIL.

The rearrangement joins TRBV15 to TRBJ1-1; no clear D. Trimming left V 5 bases short and J 1 base short, with 8 bases between. This CDR3 region has 13 residues. Germline V lookup: CDR1 LNHNV, CDR2 YYDKDF (reference sequence). In nucleotides, the CDR3 is TGTGCCACCAGCTTATACAGGAACACTGAAGCTTTCTTT. This sequence encodes CATSLYRNTEAFF.

For the CDR3, the DNA is TGTGCCAGCAGTGATGGCACTGGAAACACCATATATTTT. Amino acids: CASSDGTGNTIYF. V and J are TRBV6-1 and TRBJ1-3; D unclear. The V and J ends lost 3 bases and 2 bases respectively, with 5 bases between them. The CDR3 sequence is 13 residues long. CDR1 is MNHNS, CDR2 SASEGT, per germline.

This clone was picked up a small number of times. This chain connects TRBV19 to TRBJ2-2; D might be TRBD1 (5 bases). V was cut by 2 bases and J by 9 bases, with 10 bases left in between. Germline assignment: CDR1 LNHDA and CDR2 SQIVND (reference sequence). The length of the CDR3 is 13 residues. The CDR3 spells CASSIRQGRELFF. In nucleotides, the CDR3 is TGTGCCAGTAGTATACGTCAGGGTCGGGAGCTGTTTTTT.

The chain uses TRBV6-5 and TRBJ1-1; D may be TRBD1 (5 bases). The CDR3 is made up of 12 amino acids. V was pared by 5 bases and J by 11 bases, with 15 bases between. Germline V gives CDR1 MNHEY, CDR2 SVGAGI. CDR3 coding DNA: TGTGCCAGCAGTCCCGTGGGGGTTGACGCTTTCTTT. This translates into CASSPVGVDAFF.

The genes are TRBV9 and TRBJ1-2; no firm D call. V was clipped by 5 bases and J by 5 bases, with 16 bases between them. Germline V gene data show CDR1 as SGDLS and CDR2 as YYNGEE. The CDR3 has 14 amino acids. CDR3 region: CASSEDGYPYGYTF. CDR3 coding DNA: TGTGCCAGCAGTGAGGACGGGTATCCTTATGGCTACACCTTC.

To note about this clone: Additional DNA sequences in this sample encode the identical CDR3. The chain employs TRBV10-3 and TRBJ2-7, with a tentative D call TRBD1 (6 bases). The CDR3 sequence is 13 residues long. Trimming left V 3 bases short and J 6 bases short, with 12 bases between. Per germline, CDR1 ENHRY and CDR2 SYGVKD. CDR3 in amino acids: CAISDSTGSEQYF. The DNA for the CDR3 is TGTGCCATCAGTGACTCCACAGGGAGCGAGCAGTACTTC.

The chain carries TRBV5-6 and TRBJ1-3; D unresolved. CDR3 length: 14 amino acids. Trimming cost V 4 bases and J 2 bases, with 10 bases left between them. CDR1 and CDR2 (germline): SGHDT, YYEEEE. The CDR3 coding sequence is TGTGCCAGCAGCCCTGGGGTGGCTGGAAACACCATATATTTT. It is translated as CASSPGVAGNTIYF.

The gene calls are TRBV4-1 and TRBJ2-7; unclear D gene. This CDR3 spans 15 amino acids. Trimming took off 4 bases at V and 2 bases at J, with 15 bases between the two ends. Germline V gives CDR1 MGHRA, CDR2 YSYEKL. CDR3 nucleotides: TGCGCCAGCAGCCTAGACCCCAGAAGACCCTACGAGCAGTACTTC. Protein: CASSLDPRRPYEQYF.